These T cell receptor beta chains were read from a single sample in a study of graft-versus-host responses after intestinal transplantation. Repertoires were generated with immunoSEQ multiplex PCR, while TCRdb's copy carries only in-frame clones and drops some. The data show approximately 54,000 clones, about 90% seen once. This sample comprised PBMCs, obtained roughly 660 days after intestinal transplant. The receptors were gathered from a human patient who received an intestinal transplant, so some T cells may come from the graft donor. CDR3s include the opening cysteine and the closing phenylalanine or tryptophan. The D gene is left open where the match is weak. A clone size is listed for some rows: how often the clone was seen (once, few, many), or a class if it is expanded.

v_call	clone_size	j_call	d_call	cdr3_nt	cdr3_aa
TRBV6-4	NA	TRBJ2-5	TRBD2	TGTGCCAGCAGTCGGACTAGCGGGGGGGGGTCGGAGACCCAGTACTTC	CASSRTSGGGSETQYF
TRBV19	NA	TRBJ2-7	NA	TGTGCCAGTAGTATGCAGGGTGCCTACGAGCAGTACTTC	CASSMQGAYEQYF
TRBV7-3	NA	TRBJ1-5	NA	TGTGCCAGCAGCTCCCTACAGGGCCACACACCAACAAATAGCAATCAGCCCCAGCATTTT	CASSSLQGHTPTNSNQPQHF
TRBV19	NA	TRBJ1-4	NA	TGTGCCAGTAGGGAAGCGAGACCAAATGAAAAACTGTTTTTT	CASREARPNEKLFF
TRBV6-1	NA	TRBJ1-1	TRBD1	TGTGCCAGCAGGCATACAGGGGGATGGACTGAAGCTTTCTTT	CASRHTGGWTEAFF
TRBV6-4	few	TRBJ2-1	TRBD2	TGTGCCAGCAGTCCGACTAGCGGGGGGGCCAATGAGCAGTTCTTC	CASSPTSGGANEQFF
TRBV5-8	NA	TRBJ2-7	TRBD1	TGTGCCAGCAGCCACGGACAGGGTCCCTACGAGCAGTACTTC	CASSHGQGPYEQYF
TRBV14	NA	TRBJ1-4	NA	TGTGCCAGCAGCCAAGGCCGAAGGGGCTTAAATGAAAAACTGTTTTTT	CASSQGRRGLNEKLFF
TRBV5-1	NA	TRBJ2-3	NA	TGCGCCAGCAGCTTTGGCAGGGCCACAGATACGCAGTATTTT	CASSFGRATDTQYF
TRBV27	NA	TRBJ2-7	TRBD1	TGTGCCAGCAGCCCCCTCCCGGGACAGGGCCACGAGCAGTACTTC	CASSPLPGQGHEQYF
TRBV23-1	NA	TRBJ2-2	TRBD2	TGCGCCAGCAGTCAATTCGGACTAGCGGGGGCCAGAAACACCGGGGAGCTGTTTTTT	CASSQFGLAGARNTGELFF
TRBV13	NA	TRBJ2-7	TRBD1	TGTGCCAGCAGCTTAGGAGGACAGGGGCAGTACTTC	CASSLGGQGQYF
TRBV7-9	NA	TRBJ1-5	NA	TGTGCCAGCAGCTTGCAGGGGAATCAGCCCCAGCATTTT	CASSLQGNQPQHF
TRBV7-9	NA	TRBJ1-1	NA	TGTGCCAGCAACCCCTTGGCGGTGAACACTGAAGCTTTCTTT	CASNPLAVNTEAFF
TRBV12-5	NA	TRBJ1-2	TRBD1	TGTGCTAGTGGTCCTACTGGGACAGGGGATCGGGGCTACACCTTC	CASGPTGTGDRGYTF
TRBV6-5	NA	TRBJ2-7	TRBD2	TGTGCCAGCAGTTACTCGACGGGGGGGCCGTACGAGCAGTACTTC	CASSYSTGGPYEQYF
TRBV6-5	NA	TRBJ1-5	NA	TGTGCCAGCAGTTACTCCGAAGGGCGGCCCCAGCATTTT	CASSYSEGRPQHF
TRBV4-1	NA	TRBJ2-5	NA	TGCGCCAGCAGCCAAGTAATGCTAAACATTCAAGAGACCCAGTACTTC	CASSQVMLNIQETQYF
TRBV7-8	NA	TRBJ2-7	NA	TGTGCCAGCAGCTTGTCGGGAGAGCAGTACTTC	CASSLSGEQYF
TRBV18	few	TRBJ1-6	NA	TGTGCCAGCTCACCTGAGGCAGAACTTCCACCCCTCCACTTT	CASSPEAELPPLHF
TRBV7-3	NA	TRBJ2-2	NA	TGTGCCAGCAGCCCCCAGGGAGCCGGGGAGCTGTTTTTT	CASSPQGAGELFF
TRBV4-2	NA	TRBJ1-1	TRBD1	TGTGCCAGCGAGGAGCGACAGGGGGGCACTGAAGCTTTCTTT	CASEERQGGTEAFF
TRBV15	NA	TRBJ1-1	NA	TGTGCCACAGGACAGCAGAACACTGAAGCTTTCTTT	CATGQQNTEAFF
TRBV11-1	NA	TRBJ2-7	NA	TGTGCCAGCACCCATAGGACAGAAGGATCCGAGCAGTACTTC	CASTHRTEGSEQYF
TRBV10-3	once	TRBJ2-7	TRBD1	TGTGCCATCACCCAGACAGGGACCTACGAGCAGTACTTC	CAITQTGTYEQYF
TRBV5-1	NA	TRBJ2-7	NA	TGCGCCAGCAGCTTCGGCGACAGCTACGAGCAGTACTTC	CASSFGDSYEQYF
TRBV14	once	TRBJ1-6	NA	TGTGCCAGCAGCCAAGCCCCCAGAGCTAATTCACCCCTCCACTTT	CASSQAPRANSPLHF
TRBV9	NA	TRBJ2-3	NA	TGTGCCAGCAGCGTAGTGGCTATGGGACCATACCTCACAGATACGCAGTATTTT	CASSVVAMGPYLTDTQYF
TRBV11-2	NA	TRBJ2-3	NA	TGTGCCAGCAGCTTACAGGGCACAGATACGCAGTATTTT	CASSLQGTDTQYF
TRBV10-2	few	TRBJ1-1	NA	TGCGCCAGCAGTGGCGGGAACACTGAAGCTTTCTTT	CASSGGNTEAFF
TRBV7-9	few	TRBJ1-5	NA	TGTGCCAGCAGCTTGGGCAATCAGCCCCAGCATTTT	CASSLGNQPQHF
TRBV7-9	NA	TRBJ1-6	NA	TGTGCCAGCAGCCCCCCAGTGGGTCCCGATTCACCCCTCCACTTT	CASSPPVGPDSPLHF
TRBV4-2	NA	TRBJ1-3	NA	TGTGCCAGCAGCCAAGGCAGGGTCCCTGGAAACACCATATATTTT	CASSQGRVPGNTIYF
TRBV4-2	NA	TRBJ2-7	TRBD1	TGTGCCAGCAGTCGACAGGGTCTGGGCGAGCAGTACTTC	CASSRQGLGEQYF
TRBV6-5	NA	TRBJ2-4	NA	TGTGCCAGCAGTGTACCTCGAGCCATTCAGTACTTC	CASSVPRAIQYF
TRBV30	NA	TRBJ2-5	TRBD1	TGTGCCTGGGACAGGGTCGGGACCCAGTACTTC	CAWDRVGTQYF
TRBV15	NA	TRBJ1-4	NA	TGTGCCACCAGCAGAGATATGGACACGAATGAAAAACTGTTTTTT	CATSRDMDTNEKLFF
TRBV6-1	NA	TRBJ2-1	NA	TGTGCCAGCAGTGAATCCGGGTTCCATGAGCAGTTCTTC	CASSESGFHEQFF
TRBV6-1	NA	TRBJ2-7	NA	TGTGCCAGTAGACTAGGGAGCACCTACGAGCAGTACTTC	CASRLGSTYEQYF
TRBV6-1	once	TRBJ1-6	TRBD1	TGTGCCAGCAGGGACAGGAATAATTCACCCCTCCACTTT	CASRDRNNSPLHF
TRBV18	NA	TRBJ1-3	NA	TGTGCCAGCTCACCCCGGGTCCCCGAGTCTGGAAACACCATATATTTT	CASSPRVPESGNTIYF
TRBV5-8	NA	TRBJ1-2	NA	TGTGCCATCCCGGACCCGGTCACTTCCTATGGCTACACCTTC	CAIPDPVTSYGYTF
TRBV14	NA	TRBJ1-1	NA	TGTGCCAGCAGCTCCACTGCATCGGGCACTGAAGCTTTCTTT	CASSSTASGTEAFF
TRBV7-6	NA	TRBJ1-4	NA	TGTGCCAGCAGCCCACGTAATGGTAATGAAAAACTGTTTTTT	CASSPRNGNEKLFF
TRBV5-6	NA	TRBJ2-2	TRBD1	TGTGCCAGCAGCTTAAGACAGGGATACACCGGGGAGCTGTTTTTT	CASSLRQGYTGELFF
TRBV6-1	NA	TRBJ2-2	NA	TGTGCCAGCAGATACACCTCGGGCGCCGGGGAGCTGTTTTTT	CASRYTSGAGELFF
TRBV5-5	NA	TRBJ2-4	NA	TGTGCCAGCAGTCGCCGGGACACATCGGGGAACATTCAGTACTTC	CASSRRDTSGNIQYF
TRBV4-1	few	TRBJ1-5	NA	TGCGCCAGCAGCCAAGATCCAGGCTGGCCCCAGCATTTT	CASSQDPGWPQHF
TRBV5-1	NA	TRBJ2-7	TRBD1	TGCGCCAGCAGATACGGACAGGGTCTCTACGAGCAGTACTTC	CASRYGQGLYEQYF
TRBV9	NA	TRBJ2-1	NA	TGTGCCAGCAGCGTAGCTTCGGGTGTGGGGCGCTCCTACAATGAGCAGTTCTTC	CASSVASGVGRSYNEQFF
TRBV27	NA	TRBJ2-5	NA	TGTGCCAGCAGCCTTGGGCCCTATTCTCGGGAGACCCAGTACTTC	CASSLGPYSRETQYF